This record looks at one TCR beta chain sequence and its context. The data were taken from a study of blood T cell repertoires in COVID-19. The overall study: PBMCs, B-cell-depleted T cells, or T cells provided the cDNA or gDNA that made up the material.

The CDR3 sequence is 13 residues long. Between the trimmed V and J ends, which lost 7 bases and 4 bases, there was a span of 12 bases. The V gene's germline CDR1 is SGHRS and CDR2 YFSETQ. Per the original methods: Reference gene primer amplification yielded estimated nucleated cell counts. The protocol was immunoSEQ multiplex PCR, while the TCRdb copy is restricted to in-frame clones and leaves out a portion. D and trimming come from the DNA, and the V and J calls and clone size come from that table. The repertoire holds under 300,000 clones, with approximately 90% as singletons. This chain uses TRBV5-1 with TRBJ2-1; D is possibly TRBD2 (7 bases). Sequenced sample: peripheral blood. The sequence was obtained from a woman aged 40 to 50 who had recovered from COVID-19. CDR3 loop: CASSKGGYNEQFF. The DNA for the CDR3 is TGCGCCAGCTCAAAGGGGGGGTACAATGAGCAGTTCTTC.